This T cell receptor (beta chain) was sequenced for a study of beta chain features in type 1 diabetes. The study reverse transcribed the entire isolated RNA, so it sequenced expressed TCRB transcripts. Naive, central memory and regulatory T cell samples averaged roughly 3.8 million reads. Data came from immunoSEQ multiplex PCR; TCRdb stores just in-frame clones and leaves some out. The table includes under 450,000 clones, around 14% detected once. Study-level results: Researchers report that Type 1 diabetes patients had moderately but significantly shorter TCRB CDR3s across all four CD4+ subsets.

Germline loops: CDR1 MNHEY, CDR2 SMNVEV (reference sequence). Trimming took off 5 bases at V and 7 bases at J, with 14 bases between the two ends. The CDR3 length is 13 residues. This clone occurred a few times. Its antigen is unknown. The source material was naive CD4+ T cells from blood. The receptor was derived from a man aged 25 to 40 in good health. The chain recombines TRBV27 with TRBJ1-2; D call uncertain. The CDR3 loop is CASSPSRSRGYTF. CDR3 nucleotides: TGTGCCAGCAGTCCTTCGCGTTCTCGTGGCTACACCTTC.